This T cell receptor beta chain is from a study of blood T cells in healthy people across ages. Study-wide results and caveats: Comparison with aged donors showed that long-lived donors had more naive CD4+ cells and higher diversity. Per million T cells, TCR beta diversity dropped roughly linearly as age increased.

This clonotype was seen only a few times. Its antigen remains unidentified. A second roughly 6 to 11 cycle PCR used barcoded and J-beta primers. Each TCR beta cDNA got a 12-nucleotide random molecular identifier. TCRdb ran MiXCR on the 5' RACE reads and lists one entry per CDR3 protein. This table holds some 550,000 distinct CDR3 sequences, roughly 48% found once. The CDR3 totals 17 residues. Germline values: CDR1 LGHNA, CDR2 YSLEER. V was pared by 0 bases and J by 4 bases, with 8 bases of the junction left unmatched. The chain recombines TRBV4-3 with TRBJ1-2; 10 positions agree with TRBD1. The source material was blood. This clonotype was obtained from a man at least 80 years old in good health. This CDR3 is CASSQDAGTGVPYGYTF. The CDR3 DNA reads TGCGCCAGCAGCCAAGACGCAGGGACAGGGGTTCCCTATGGCTACACCTTC.